This T cell receptor beta chain appears in the sequencing data of a study of shared clonotypes between healthy human individuals. Study summary: Every donor yielded three CD4 naive, three CD4 memory, two CD8 naive and one CD8 memory plate.

Measured with immunoSEQ multiplex PCR; TCRdb has only the in-frame clones, and not every one. Among over a million clones, about 98% were seen once, and the ten largest hold around 0.47%. This clone was counted a single time. Its antigen is undetermined. Overall study findings and caveats: Donor clonotype sharing was expected to depend on sequencing depth.

V was pared by 5 bases and J by 6 bases, with 9 bases of the junction left unmatched. Looked up from germline, CDR1 is SGHDN and CDR2 is FVKESK. CDR3 length: 15 residues. The source material was naive CD4+ T cells sorted from blood. Subset: CD45RA+ positively selected. This TCR derives from a man under 40 in good health. The genes are TRBV14 and TRBJ1-2; 10 bases map to TRBD1. The CDR3 loop is CASSNAPGTGDGYTF. The CDR3 DNA follows: TGTGCCAGCAGCAATGCCCCCGGGACAGGGGATGGCTACACCTTC.